Below are 3 T cell receptor beta chains sequenced from a single sample in a study of T-cell reconstitution after alpha-beta-depleted transplantation in children. Preparation of the TCRbeta library used unique molecular identifiers. TCRdb called the PCR reads again in MiXCR, with one record for every CDR3 protein. The sample has 200,000 to 250,000 distinct CDR3 sequences; 8% to 9.5% are singletons. Specimen: PBMCs from the stem cell graft donor, collected from the stem cell graft. The receptors shown here come from a human donor who donated a stem cell graft to a child with acute lymphoblastic leukemia.

This clonotype occurred a few times. The genes are TRBV7-9 and TRBJ1-4; D is possibly TRBD1 (6 bases). Trimming removed 4 bases at V and 4 bases at J, with 16 bases between. This CDR3 is built from 16 residues. Germline CDR1 SEHNR, CDR2 FQNEAQ (reference sequence). CDR3 sequence: CASSSRRTEHNEKLFF. CDR3 DNA: TGTGCCAGCAGCTCGAGAAGGACAGAACATAATGAAAAACTGTTTTTT.

Many counts were recorded for this clonotype. The chain carries TRBV25-1 and TRBJ2-1, with D maybe TRBD2 (5 bases). This CDR3 spans 15 amino acids. Germline values: CDR1 MGHDK, CDR2 SYGVNS. Trimming removed 3 bases at V and 0 bases at J, with 9 bases between. The CDR3 nucleotides read TGTGCCAGCAGTGATGCAGCGGTCTCCTACAATGAGCAGTTCTTC. Its translation: CASSDAAVSYNEQFF.

Ten or more counts support this clonotype. This chain connects TRBV7-6 to TRBJ2-7, with 8 nucleotides matching TRBD2. Unmatched junction bases numbered 7, after V lost 1 base and J lost 2 bases. Germline V gene lookup returns CDR1 SGHVS and CDR2 FNYEAQ. This CDR3 comprises 16 residues. Here the CDR3 reads CASSLELAGHTYEQYF. CDR3 bases: TGTGCCAGCAGCTTAGAGTTAGCGGGGCATACCTACGAGCAGTACTTC.